A selection of T cell receptor beta chains follows, all from one sample in a study of radiotherapy plus CTLA-4 blockade in lung cancer. Here immunoSEQ multiplex PCR was the method, and the copy in TCRdb shows in-frame clones only, minus some. Of about 73,000 clones listed, over 75% were seen once; the top ten hold 35% to 45%. The sample in question was peripheral blood, obtained from a patient treated with radiotherapy plus ipilimumab. The receptors derive from a human donor with non-small cell lung cancer that progressed on radiotherapy plus ipilimumab. Both conserved end residues are part of each CDR3. Each record gives: V gene, J gene, clone size, D gene, CDR3 protein, CDR3 DNA. The D gene is left open where the match is weak. Only some rows state a clone size, as once, few, many or a class for expanded clones.

V gene: TRBV2
J gene: TRBJ1-2
clone size: once
D gene: TRBD1
CDR3 protein: CASREQGVSSGYTF
CDR3 DNA: TGTGCCAGCAGGGAACAGGGGGTTTCGTCTGGCTACACCTTC

V gene: TRBV5-1
J gene: TRBJ2-5
clone size: .
D gene: .
CDR3 protein: CASSLTGNQETQYF
CDR3 DNA: TGCGCCAGCAGCTTAACAGGGAACCAAGAGACCCAGTACTTC

V gene: TRBV7-8
J gene: TRBJ2-5
clone size: once
D gene: .
CDR3 protein: CASSLALVSEETQYF
CDR3 DNA: TGTGCCAGCAGCTTAGCCCTAGTTAGTGAAGAGACCCAGTACTTC

V gene: TRBV27
J gene: TRBJ2-2
clone size: .
D gene: .
CDR3 protein: CASSFIRGSGTGELFF
CDR3 DNA: TGTGCCAGCAGTTTCATTCGAGGGAGCGGCACCGGGGAGCTGTTTTTT

V gene: TRBV10-3
J gene: TRBJ1-1
clone size: once
D gene: .
CDR3 protein: CAISESKVWAFF
CDR3 DNA: TGTGCCATCAGTGAGTCGAAGGTTTGGGCTTTCTTT

V gene: TRBV4-1
J gene: TRBJ2-5
clone size: .
D gene: .
CDR3 protein: CASSQVVGRDQETQYF
CDR3 DNA: TGCGCCAGCAGCCAAGTTGTAGGACGCGACCAAGAGACCCAGTACTTC

V gene: TRBV5-1
J gene: TRBJ2-5
clone size: .
D gene: TRBD1
CDR3 protein: CASSLQGIQETQYF
CDR3 DNA: TGCGCCAGCAGCCTACAGGGGATCCAAGAGACCCAGTACTTC

V gene: TRBV15
J gene: TRBJ2-6
clone size: .
D gene: .
CDR3 protein: CATSRFGPRKSGANVLTF
CDR3 DNA: TGTGCCACCAGCAGATTTGGACCGAGGAAATCTGGGGCCAACGTCCTGACTTTC

V gene: TRBV6-6
J gene: TRBJ2-3
clone size: few
D gene: .
CDR3 protein: CASSFGGDTQYF
CDR3 DNA: TGTGCCAGCAGTTTTGGTGGAGATACGCAGTATTTT

V gene: TRBV2
J gene: TRBJ1-5
clone size: .
D gene: .
CDR3 protein: CASRGTSNQPQHF
CDR3 DNA: TGTGCCAGCAGGGGGACCAGCAATCAGCCCCAGCATTTT

V gene: TRBV2
J gene: TRBJ1-2
clone size: .
D gene: .
CDR3 protein: CASSRGRERGGGYGYTF
CDR3 DNA: TGTGCCAGCAGCCGGGGCAGAGAGAGGGGTGGGGGTTATGGCTACACCTTC

V gene: TRBV11-2
J gene: TRBJ2-3
clone size: once
D gene: TRBD2
CDR3 protein: CASSISSGGFSSTDTQYF
CDR3 DNA: TGTGCCAGCAGCATTTCTAGCGGGGGCTTTTCTAGCACAGATACGCAGTATTTT

V gene: TRBV9
J gene: TRBJ1-5
clone size: .
D gene: .
CDR3 protein: CASSVGDLPNQPQHF
CDR3 DNA: TGTGCCAGCAGCGTAGGTGACCTCCCAAATCAGCCCCAGCATTTT

V gene: TRBV7-8
J gene: TRBJ2-3
clone size: .
D gene: .
CDR3 protein: CASSLVGVLIDTQYF
CDR3 DNA: TGTGCCAGCAGCTTAGTTGGGGTCTTGATAGATACGCAGTATTTT

V gene: TRBV11-1
J gene: TRBJ1-1
clone size: .
D gene: .
CDR3 protein: CASSPTWPDRYTEAFF
CDR3 DNA: TGTGCCAGCAGCCCTACCTGGCCGGACAGATACACTGAAGCTTTCTTT

V gene: TRBV30
J gene: TRBJ2-1
clone size: few
D gene: .
CDR3 protein: CAWSVLAYGDEQFF
CDR3 DNA: TGTGCCTGGAGTGTACTCGCGTATGGGGATGAGCAGTTCTTC

V gene: TRBV2
J gene: TRBJ2-1
clone size: .
D gene: TRBD2
CDR3 protein: CASSERASGYGEQFF
CDR3 DNA: TGTGCCAGCAGTGAAAGGGCTAGCGGGTATGGTGAGCAGTTCTTC

V gene: TRBV9
J gene: TRBJ2-1
clone size: .
D gene: TRBD2
CDR3 protein: CASSVRTSGITNYNEQFF
CDR3 DNA: TGTGCCAGCAGCGTACGGACTAGCGGGATAACGAACTACAATGAGCAGTTCTTC

V gene: TRBV18
J gene: TRBJ2-7
clone size: .
D gene: TRBD2
CDR3 protein: CASSPRTSGQNEQYF
CDR3 DNA: TGTGCCAGCTCACCCCGGACTAGCGGCCAAAACGAGCAGTACTTC

V gene: TRBV27
J gene: TRBJ2-2
clone size: .
D gene: .
CDR3 protein: CASSLEPSAGELFF
CDR3 DNA: TGTGCCAGCAGTTTAGAGCCGTCCGCCGGGGAGCTGTTTTTT

V gene: TRBV7-3
J gene: TRBJ2-2
clone size: .
D gene: TRBD2
CDR3 protein: CASSRLADGELFF
CDR3 DNA: TGTGCCAGCAGCCGACTAGCGGACGGGGAGCTGTTTTTT

V gene: TRBV6-6
J gene: TRBJ2-1
clone size: .
D gene: .
CDR3 protein: CASSHQEDEQFF
CDR3 DNA: TGTGCCAGCAGTCACCAGGAGGATGAGCAGTTCTTC

V gene: TRBV28
J gene: TRBJ2-7
clone size: .
D gene: .
CDR3 protein: CASSKRRIRPEEQYF
CDR3 DNA: TGTGCCAGCAGTAAACGACGGATTCGGCCGGAGGAGCAGTACTTC

V gene: TRBV6-6
J gene: TRBJ2-1
clone size: few
D gene: TRBD1
CDR3 protein: CASSQGQGYSYNEQFF
CDR3 DNA: TGTGCCAGCAGCCAGGGACAGGGGTACTCCTACAATGAGCAGTTCTTC

V gene: TRBV7-8
J gene: TRBJ1-5
clone size: .
D gene: .
CDR3 protein: CASSLGRSLNQPQHF
CDR3 DNA: TGTGCCAGCAGCTTGGGTAGGAGCCTTAATCAGCCCCAGCATTTT

V gene: TRBV30
J gene: TRBJ1-2
clone size: .
D gene: TRBD1
CDR3 protein: CAWSVWGQGSFYGYTF
CDR3 DNA: TGTGCCTGGAGTGTATGGGGACAGGGTTCTTTCTATGGCTACACCTTC

V gene: TRBV6-5
J gene: TRBJ1-5
clone size: .
D gene: .
CDR3 protein: CASSFTGWNQPQHF
CDR3 DNA: TGTGCCAGCAGTTTCACAGGGTGGAATCAGCCCCAGCATTTT

V gene: TRBV12-5
J gene: TRBJ2-3
clone size: .
D gene: TRBD1
CDR3 protein: CASGKQGAWSTDTQYF
CDR3 DNA: TGTGCTAGTGGTAAACAGGGGGCGTGGAGCACAGATACGCAGTATTTT

V gene: TRBV27
J gene: TRBJ2-3
clone size: .
D gene: TRBD2
CDR3 protein: CASSFILAGFLDTQYF
CDR3 DNA: TGTGCCAGCAGTTTTATACTAGCGGGATTCCTGGATACGCAGTATTTT

V gene: TRBV10-3
J gene: TRBJ1-4
clone size: .
D gene: TRBD1
CDR3 protein: CAIRRGTATNEKLFF
CDR3 DNA: TGTGCCATCCGACGGGGGACAGCAACTAATGAAAAACTGTTTTTT

V gene: TRBV18
J gene: TRBJ2-5
clone size: once
D gene: TRBD1
CDR3 protein: CASSPQRVGGTETQYF
CDR3 DNA: TGTGCCAGCTCACCACAAAGGGTAGGGGGCACAGAGACCCAGTACTTC

V gene: TRBV7-9
J gene: TRBJ1-1
clone size: .
D gene: .
CDR3 protein: CASSLAGNTEAFF
CDR3 DNA: TGTGCCAGCAGCCTGGCCGGGAACACTGAAGCTTTCTTT

V gene: TRBV9
J gene: TRBJ2-1
clone size: .
D gene: .
CDR3 protein: CASSVEILLKNNEQFF
CDR3 DNA: TGTGCCAGCAGCGTAGAAATCCTCCTTAAGAACAATGAGCAGTTCTTC

V gene: TRBV18
J gene: TRBJ1-2
clone size: .
D gene: .
CDR3 protein: CASSPKGQGIGYTF
CDR3 DNA: TGTGCCAGCTCACCAAAAGGACAAGGGATTGGCTACACCTTC

V gene: TRBV29-1
J gene: TRBJ1-3
clone size: .
D gene: .
CDR3 protein: CSVEDTPGSGNTIYF
CDR3 DNA: TGCAGCGTTGAAGATACCCCGGGGTCCGGAAACACCATATATTTT

V gene: TRBV28
J gene: TRBJ2-3
clone size: .
D gene: .
CDR3 protein: CASSDRTVSTDTQYF
CDR3 DNA: TGTGCCAGCAGTGACAGGACAGTTAGCACAGATACGCAGTATTTT

V gene: TRBV29-1
J gene: TRBJ2-1
clone size: .
D gene: .
CDR3 protein: CSVGGQGPDEQFF
CDR3 DNA: TGCAGCGTTGGTGGGCAGGGGCCTGATGAGCAGTTCTTC

V gene: TRBV10-2
J gene: TRBJ2-1
clone size: .
D gene: TRBD1
CDR3 protein: CASTKDRRNEQFF
CDR3 DNA: TGCGCCAGCACCAAGGACAGGCGGAATGAGCAGTTCTTC

V gene: TRBV7-3
J gene: TRBJ2-1
clone size: .
D gene: TRBD2
CDR3 protein: CASSLTGGRAINEQFF
CDR3 DNA: TGTGCCAGCAGCTTAACCGGCGGGAGGGCCATAAATGAGCAGTTCTTC

V gene: TRBV6-1
J gene: TRBJ2-2
clone size: .
D gene: .
CDR3 protein: CASSQGPGGELFF
CDR3 DNA: TGTGCCAGCAGTCAGGGTCCAGGTGGGGAGCTGTTTTTT

V gene: TRBV6-6
J gene: TRBJ2-3
clone size: few
D gene: .
CDR3 protein: CASSANIRGSTDTQYF
CDR3 DNA: TGTGCCAGCAGTGCTAATATACGCGGAAGCACAGATACGCAGTATTTT

V gene: TRBV4-1
J gene: TRBJ2-3
clone size: .
D gene: TRBD2
CDR3 protein: CASSLAGTSFTDTQYF
CDR3 DNA: TGCGCCAGCAGCCTAGCCGGGACTAGCTTTACAGATACGCAGTATTTT

V gene: TRBV9
J gene: TRBJ2-7
clone size: .
D gene: .
CDR3 protein: CASSGTDRSGEQYF
CDR3 DNA: TGTGCCAGCAGCGGAACGGACCGCTCGGGAGAGCAGTACTTC

V gene: TRBV7-9
J gene: TRBJ2-5
clone size: .
D gene: .
CDR3 protein: CASSLEGTQYF
CDR3 DNA: TGTGCCAGCAGCTTAGAAGGGACCCAGTACTTC

V gene: TRBV10-1
J gene: TRBJ2-7
clone size: .
D gene: TRBD1
CDR3 protein: CASSPGTGGQDEQYF
CDR3 DNA: TGCGCCAGCAGCCCCGGGACAGGGGGCCAAGACGAGCAGTACTTC

V gene: TRBV2
J gene: TRBJ1-1
clone size: once
D gene: .
CDR3 protein: CASSVGQGYTEAFF
CDR3 DNA: TGTGCCAGCAGTGTGGGGCAGGGGTACACTGAAGCTTTCTTT

V gene: TRBV10-3
J gene: TRBJ2-2
clone size: .
D gene: .
CDR3 protein: CAISDQTFGELFF
CDR3 DNA: TGTGCCATCAGTGACCAGACTTTCGGGGAGCTGTTTTTT

V gene: TRBV4-2
J gene: TRBJ2-3
clone size: .
D gene: TRBD2
CDR3 protein: CASSQAPTSGRDTQYF
CDR3 DNA: TGTGCCAGCAGCCAAGCCCCGACTAGCGGGAGGGATACGCAGTATTTT

V gene: TRBV23-1
J gene: TRBJ2-2
clone size: .
D gene: .
CDR3 protein: CASSQSYRVNTGELFF
CDR3 DNA: TGCGCCAGCAGTCAATCGTACAGGGTGAACACCGGGGAGCTGTTTTTT

V gene: TRBV6-1
J gene: TRBJ2-7
clone size: .
D gene: TRBD1
CDR3 protein: CASIPGTGGSYEQYF
CDR3 DNA: TGTGCCAGCATTCCCGGGACAGGGGGCTCCTACGAGCAGTACTTC

V gene: TRBV27
J gene: TRBJ2-7
clone size: .
D gene: .
CDR3 protein: CASSLGTLYEQYF
CDR3 DNA: TGTGCCAGCAGTTTAGGGACCTTATACGAGCAGTACTTC

V gene: TRBV6-1
J gene: TRBJ2-1
clone size: .
D gene: TRBD2
CDR3 protein: CASKREHSYNEQFF
CDR3 DNA: TGTGCCAGCAAGCGGGAACACTCCTACAATGAGCAGTTCTTC

V gene: TRBV27
J gene: TRBJ1-2
clone size: .
D gene: .
CDR3 protein: CASSSGRPPLGYTF
CDR3 DNA: TGTGCCAGCAGCTCGGGGCGGCCGCCTCTGGGCTACACCTTC

V gene: TRBV7-2
J gene: TRBJ1-4
clone size: .
D gene: TRBD1
CDR3 protein: CASSLAPVRRDRAEKLFF
CDR3 DNA: TGTGCCAGCAGCTTAGCACCCGTCCGCCGGGACAGGGCTGAAAAACTGTTTTTT

V gene: TRBV4-1
J gene: TRBJ1-5
clone size: .
D gene: .
CDR3 protein: CASSQETDQPQHF
CDR3 DNA: TGCGCCAGCAGCCAAGAAACAGATCAGCCCCAGCATTTT

V gene: TRBV29-1
J gene: TRBJ2-3
clone size: .
D gene: .
CDR3 protein: CSVRIFHGSTDTQYF
CDR3 DNA: TGCAGCGTCAGAATCTTTCACGGTAGCACAGATACGCAGTATTTT

V gene: TRBV5-4
J gene: TRBJ2-3
clone size: .
D gene: TRBD2
CDR3 protein: CASSPTSGVSTDTQYF
CDR3 DNA: TGTGCCAGCAGCCCTACTAGCGGGGTTAGCACAGATACGCAGTATTTT

V gene: TRBV5-1
J gene: TRBJ2-1
clone size: .
D gene: .
CDR3 protein: CASSSNPGDYNEQFF
CDR3 DNA: TGCGCCAGCAGCTCAAATCCAGGGGACTACAATGAGCAGTTCTTC